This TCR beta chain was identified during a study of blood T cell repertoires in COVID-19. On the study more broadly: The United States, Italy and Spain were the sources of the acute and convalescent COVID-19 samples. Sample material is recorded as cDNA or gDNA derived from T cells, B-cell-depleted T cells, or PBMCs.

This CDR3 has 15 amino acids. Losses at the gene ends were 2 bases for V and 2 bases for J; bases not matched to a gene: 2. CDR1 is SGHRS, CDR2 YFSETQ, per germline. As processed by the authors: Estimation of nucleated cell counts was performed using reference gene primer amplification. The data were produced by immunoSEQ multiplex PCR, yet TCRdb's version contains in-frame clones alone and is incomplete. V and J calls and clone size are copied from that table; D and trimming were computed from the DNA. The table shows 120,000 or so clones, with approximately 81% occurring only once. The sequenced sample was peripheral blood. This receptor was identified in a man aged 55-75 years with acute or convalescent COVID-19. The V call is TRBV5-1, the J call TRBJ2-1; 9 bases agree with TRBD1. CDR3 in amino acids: CASSFGQGTYNEQFF. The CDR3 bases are TGCGCCAGCAGCTTCGGACAGGGGACCTACAATGAGCAGTTCTTC.